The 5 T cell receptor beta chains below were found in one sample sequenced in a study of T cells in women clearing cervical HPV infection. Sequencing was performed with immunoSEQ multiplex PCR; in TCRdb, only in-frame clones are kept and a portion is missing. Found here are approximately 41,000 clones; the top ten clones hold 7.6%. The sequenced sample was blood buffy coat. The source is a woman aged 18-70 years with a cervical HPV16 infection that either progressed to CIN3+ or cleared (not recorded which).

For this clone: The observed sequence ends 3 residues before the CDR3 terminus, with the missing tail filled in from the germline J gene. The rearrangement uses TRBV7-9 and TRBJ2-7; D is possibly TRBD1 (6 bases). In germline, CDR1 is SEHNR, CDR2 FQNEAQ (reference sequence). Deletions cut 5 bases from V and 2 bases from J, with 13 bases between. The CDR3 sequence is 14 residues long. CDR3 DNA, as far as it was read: TGTGCCAGCAGCGAAGGGGGAGCCACCTACGAG. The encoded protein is CASSEGGATYE. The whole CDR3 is CASSEGGATYEQYF.

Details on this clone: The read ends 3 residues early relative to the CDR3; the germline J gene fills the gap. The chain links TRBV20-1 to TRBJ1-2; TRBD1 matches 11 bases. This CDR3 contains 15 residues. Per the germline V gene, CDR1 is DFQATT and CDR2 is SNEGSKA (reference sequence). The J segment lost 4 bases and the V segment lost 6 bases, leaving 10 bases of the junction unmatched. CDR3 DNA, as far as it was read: TGCAGTGCGGAAACCACCGGGACAGGGGGCTATGGC. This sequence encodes CSAETTGTGGYG. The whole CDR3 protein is CSAETTGTGGYGYTF.

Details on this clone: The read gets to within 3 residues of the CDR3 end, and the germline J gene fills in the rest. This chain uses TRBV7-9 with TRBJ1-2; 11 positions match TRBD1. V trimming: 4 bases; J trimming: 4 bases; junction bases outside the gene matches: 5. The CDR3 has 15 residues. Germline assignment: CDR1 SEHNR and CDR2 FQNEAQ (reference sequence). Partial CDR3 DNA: TGTGCCAGCAGCTCGGACAGGGGGCAGTCCTATGGC. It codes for CASSSDRGQSYG. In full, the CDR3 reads CASSSDRGQSYGYTF.

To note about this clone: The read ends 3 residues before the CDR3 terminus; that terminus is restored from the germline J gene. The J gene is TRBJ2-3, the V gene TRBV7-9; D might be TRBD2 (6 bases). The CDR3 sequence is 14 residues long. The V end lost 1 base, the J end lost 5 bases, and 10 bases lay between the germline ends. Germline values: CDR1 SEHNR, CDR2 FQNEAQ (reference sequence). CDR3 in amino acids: CASSLGGVVDTQYF. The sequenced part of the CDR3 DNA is TGTGCCAGCAGCTTAGGGGGGGTAGTAGATACG. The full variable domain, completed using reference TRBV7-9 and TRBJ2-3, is DTGVSQNPRHKITKRGQNVTFRCDPISEHNRLYWYRQTLGQGPEFLTYFQNEAQLEKSRLLSDRFSAERPKGSFSTLEIQRTEQGDSAMYLCASSLGGVVDTQYFGPGTRLTVL.

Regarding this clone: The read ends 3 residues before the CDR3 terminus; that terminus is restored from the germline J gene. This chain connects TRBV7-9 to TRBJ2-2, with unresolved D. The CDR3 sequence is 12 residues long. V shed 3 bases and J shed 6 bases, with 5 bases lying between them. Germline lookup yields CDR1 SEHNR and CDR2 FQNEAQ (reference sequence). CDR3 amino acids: CASSFLSGELFF. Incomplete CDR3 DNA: TGTGCCAGCAGCTTTTTATCCGGGGAG.